This is a list of T cell receptor beta chains from one sample in a study of blood T cell repertoires in COVID-19. Measured with immunoSEQ multiplex PCR; TCRdb has only the in-frame clones, and not every one. Of roughly 250,000 clones listed, roughly 80% are singletons. The sequenced sample was peripheral blood. These receptors all stem from a woman aged 60-75 years with active or convalescent COVID-19. Both conserved end residues are trimmed from each CDR3.

>TRBV6-5|TRBJ1-1
ASSDAGERTEAF
>TRBV5-5|TRBJ1-1
ASSPVTGRGNTEAF
>TRBV12-5|TRBJ1-2
ASTGTPVGYT
>TRBV25-1|TRBJ2-1
ASSDAGQGDNEQF
>TRBV6-5|TRBJ1-5
ASSYSGGVSQPQH
>TRBV2|TRBJ2-3
ASSGSGGRGDTQY
>TRBV10-2|TRBJ2-7
ASSEADYEQY
>TRBV6-5|TRBJ2-1
ASSYVVSPGGEQF
>TRBV5-5|TRBJ2-6
ASSPGANVLT
>TRBV6-5|TRBJ1-2
ASSYRGQDYGYT